These 3 T cell receptor beta chains were sequenced from one sample in a study of T cells after yellow fever vaccination. Each CDR3 protein gets one entry after TCRdb re-called the 5' RACE reads with MiXCR. The table records a few hundred thousand distinct CDR3 sequences, roughly 10% of them present only once. Material: PBMCs, obtained on the day of the first yellow fever vaccination. These receptors all come from a man between 18 and 29 years old who received the YFV17D yellow fever vaccine.

The genes are TRBV7-3 and TRBJ1-1; a possible D gene is TRBD1 (5 bases). Trimming stripped 6 bases from V and 0 bases from J, with 23 bases between. Germline-derived CDR1 and CDR2 are SGHTA and FQGTGA. This CDR3 contains 18 residues. Here the CDR3 reads CASSPSRRGILVNTEAFF. The DNA for the CDR3 is TGTGCCAGCAGTCCATCCCGTCGGGGGATTTTAGTGAACACTGAAGCTTTCTTT.

This clonotype has more than one count but fewer than ten. This chain links TRBV24-1 with TRBJ1-1, with D uncertain. Germline V gene lookup returns CDR1 KGHDR and CDR2 SFDVKD. This CDR3 comprises 14 residues. The ends were cut back, 4 bases at V and 11 bases at J, with 19 bases in the middle. This CDR3 reads CATSDPDTPSTAFF. For the CDR3, the DNA is TGTGCCACCAGTGACCCTGACACACCAAGCACGGCTTTCTTT.

The chain recombines TRBV29-1 with TRBJ1-3; D unresolved. The CDR3 contains 11 residues. Germline loops: CDR1 SQVTM, CDR2 ANQGSEA. Trimming pared 4 bases from V and 0 bases from J, leaving 1 base between. CDR3 loop: CSVASGNTIYF. The CDR3 DNA sequence: TGCAGCGTTGCCTCTGGAAACACCATATATTTT.